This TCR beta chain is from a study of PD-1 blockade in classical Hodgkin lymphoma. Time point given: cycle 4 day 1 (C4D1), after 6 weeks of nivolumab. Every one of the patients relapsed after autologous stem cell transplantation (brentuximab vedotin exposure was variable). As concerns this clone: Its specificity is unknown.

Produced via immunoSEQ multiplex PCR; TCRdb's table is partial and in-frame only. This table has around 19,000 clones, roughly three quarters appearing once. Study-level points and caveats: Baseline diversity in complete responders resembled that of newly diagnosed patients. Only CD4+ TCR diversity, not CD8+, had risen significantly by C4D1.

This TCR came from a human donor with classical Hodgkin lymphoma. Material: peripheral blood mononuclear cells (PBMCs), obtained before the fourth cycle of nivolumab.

The CDR3 nucleotides read TGCAGCGTTGCGCGACCCACGGGGGAGCAGTACTTC. It codes for CSVARPTGEQYF. V is TRBV29-1 and J is TRBJ2-7; D is perhaps TRBD2 (5 bases). Trimming shortened V by 4 bases and J by 7 bases, and 14 bases separated the two germline ends. The CDR3 is 12 amino acids. Germline V gene sequence: CDR1 SQVTM, CDR2 ANQGSEA.